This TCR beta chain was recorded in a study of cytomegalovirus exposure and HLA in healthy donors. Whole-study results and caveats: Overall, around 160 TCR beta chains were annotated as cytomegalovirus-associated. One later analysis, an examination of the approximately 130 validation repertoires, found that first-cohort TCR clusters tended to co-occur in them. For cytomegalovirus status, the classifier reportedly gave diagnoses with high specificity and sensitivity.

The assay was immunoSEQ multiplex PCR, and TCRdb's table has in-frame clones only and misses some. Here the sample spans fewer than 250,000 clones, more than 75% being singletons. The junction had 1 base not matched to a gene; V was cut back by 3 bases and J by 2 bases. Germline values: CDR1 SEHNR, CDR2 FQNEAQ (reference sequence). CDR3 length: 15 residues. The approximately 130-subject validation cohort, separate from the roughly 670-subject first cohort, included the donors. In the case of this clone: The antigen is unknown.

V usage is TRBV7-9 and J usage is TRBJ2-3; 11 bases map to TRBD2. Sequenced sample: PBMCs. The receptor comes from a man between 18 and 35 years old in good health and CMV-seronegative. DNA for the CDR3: TGTGCCAGCAGCTTGACTAGCGGGGCCACAGATACGCAGTATTTT. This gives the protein CASSLTSGATDTQYF.